This passage covers 5 T cell receptor beta chains from one sample sequenced in a study of cytomegalovirus exposure and HLA in healthy donors. This PCR relied on a set of 60 Vbeta primers and 13 Jbeta primers. Here immunoSEQ multiplex PCR was the method, and the copy in TCRdb shows in-frame clones only, minus some. In the table there are approximately 110,000 clones, about 86% of which are singletons. Sequences were obtained from PBMCs. These receptors originate from a woman in her 30s in good health and CMV-seronegative.

The chain carries TRBV5-1 and TRBJ2-2; 7 bases line up with TRBD1. Germline V gene sequence: CDR1 SGHRS, CDR2 YFSETQ. There are 18 residues in the CDR3. Unmatched junction bases numbered 14, after V lost 2 bases and J lost 4 bases. CDR3 coding DNA: TGCGCCAGCAGCTTTGATCCGCTCGGACAGGCGGGCACCGGGGAGCTGTTTTTT. Protein: CASSFDPLGQAGTGELFF.

The chain has TRBV5-6 and TRBJ2-5; D call uncertain. The CDR3 is made up of 11 amino acids. Germline CDR1 and CDR2: SGHDT and YYEEEE. Trimming removed 2 bases at V and 5 bases at J, with 4 bases between. CDR3 sequence reads: CASSFSETQYF. The CDR3 nucleotides are TGTGCCAGCAGCTTTTCGGAGACCCAGTACTTC.

The chain links TRBV5-4 to TRBJ2-4; TRBD2 might be the D (6 bases). This CDR3 has 15 amino acids. Germline CDR1 reads SGHNT; CDR2 reads YYREEE (reference sequence). V lost 4 bases and J lost 5, with 16 bases in between. The CDR3, as DNA: TGTGCCAGCAGCCCCTGGGGGGAGGTTCAAAACATTCAGTACTTC. Protein product: CASSPWGEVQNIQYF.

The chain couples TRBV5-6 to TRBJ1-1, with D possibly being TRBD1 (5 bases). Germline CDR1 is SGHDT and CDR2 is YYEEEE. With 4 bases removed from V and 0 bases from J, the gap between germline ends came to 7 bases. This CDR3 spans 13 amino acids. CDR3 in amino acids: CASSKGLNTEAFF. The CDR3 nucleotides are TGTGCCAGCAGCAAGGGGTTGAACACTGAAGCTTTCTTT.

The chain employs TRBV9 and TRBJ2-7, with 9 bases aligning to TRBD2. J lost 2 bases, V lost 7 bases, and 7 bases had no gene match. Germline CDR1 and CDR2: SGDLS and YYNGEE. This CDR3 region has 14 residues. In DNA, the CDR3 is TGTGCCAGCTCAGGCGGGACTAGCCCCTACGAGCAGTACTTC. Translating it yields CASSGGTSPYEQYF.